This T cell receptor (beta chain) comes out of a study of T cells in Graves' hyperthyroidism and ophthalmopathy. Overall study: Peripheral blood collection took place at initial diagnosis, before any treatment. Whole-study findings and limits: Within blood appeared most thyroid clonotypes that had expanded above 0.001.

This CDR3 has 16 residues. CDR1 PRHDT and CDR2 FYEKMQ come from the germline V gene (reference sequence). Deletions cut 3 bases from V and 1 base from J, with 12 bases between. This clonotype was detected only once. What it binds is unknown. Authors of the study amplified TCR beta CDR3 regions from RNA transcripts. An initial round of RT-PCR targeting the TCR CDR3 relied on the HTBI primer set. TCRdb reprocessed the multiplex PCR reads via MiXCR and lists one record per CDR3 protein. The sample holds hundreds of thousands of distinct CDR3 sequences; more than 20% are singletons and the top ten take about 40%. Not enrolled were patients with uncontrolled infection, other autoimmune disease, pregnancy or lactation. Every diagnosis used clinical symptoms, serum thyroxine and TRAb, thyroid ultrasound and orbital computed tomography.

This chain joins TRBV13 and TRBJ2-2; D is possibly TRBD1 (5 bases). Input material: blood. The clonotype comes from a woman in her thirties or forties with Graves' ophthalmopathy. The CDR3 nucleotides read TGTGCCAGCAGCTTTTCGGACAATTTGAACACCGGGGAGCTGTTTTTT. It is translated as CASSFSDNLNTGELFF.